Listed here are 25 T cell receptor beta chains from one sample, sequenced in a study of blood T cell repertoires in COVID-19. The method was immunoSEQ multiplex PCR; TCRdb's version includes in-frame clones alone and lacks a portion of them. The sample carries fewer than 120,000 clones, around nine tenths recorded once. Sequencing was performed on peripheral blood. The receptors originated from a woman between 50 and 59 years old with acute or convalescent COVID-19.

The chain carries TRBV19 and TRBJ2-3, with 9 bases identical to TRBD2. V shed 3 bases and J 5 bases; nucleotides not matched to a gene: 0. Germline V CDR1 and CDR2: LNHDA, SQIVND (reference sequence). The CDR3 is 13 amino acids. The CDR3 DNA sequence: TGTGCCAGTAGTATGACTAGCGGAGATACGCAGTATTTT. Residues: CASSMTSGDTQYF.

V is TRBV10-1 and J is TRBJ2-3; 9 bases match TRBD2. This CDR3 has 15 residues. J gave up 4 bases and V 0 bases, and 2 bases lay outside the gene matches. Germline loops: CDR1 WNHNN, CDR2 SYGVQD (reference sequence). The CDR3 loop is CASSESPSGADTQYF. DNA of the CDR3: TGCGCCAGCAGTGAGTCTCCTAGCGGGGCAGATACGCAGTATTTT.

The CDR3 sequence: CASTLTGGGTEAFF. The CDR3 DNA reads as TGTGCCAGCACCCTGACAGGGGGCGGCACTGAAGCTTTCTTT. The V call is TRBV2, the J call TRBJ1-1, with 10 bases lining up with TRBD1. The CDR3 sequence is 14 residues long. Germline assignment: CDR1 SNHLY and CDR2 FYNNEI. V dropped 7 bases and J dropped 4; count of bases not matched to a gene: 6.

The table lists this clone with a count of one. The V and J genes are TRBV6-5 and TRBJ2-1; 12 bases are a match to TRBD2. Germline assignment: CDR1 MNHEY and CDR2 SVGAGI. The CDR3 extends over 14 amino acids. V shed 6 bases, J shed 8 bases, and the junction held 5 bases outside the gene matches. In DNA, the CDR3 is TGTGCCAGCAGACGACTAGCGGGAGTTGATGAGCAGTTCTTC. Translated: CASRRLAGVDEQFF.

V usage is TRBV6-6 and J usage is TRBJ2-2; D ambiguous. Trimming left V 2 bases short and J 0 bases short, with 10 bases between. There are 16 residues in the CDR3. CDR1 is MNHNY and CDR2 is SVGAGI in the germline V gene (reference sequence). In nucleotides, the CDR3 is TGTGCCAGCAGTTACGTCAGGCGCACGAACACCGGGGAGCTGTTTTTT. It codes for CASSYVRRTNTGELFF.

V and J are TRBV18 and TRBJ2-7, with TRBD2 identical over 9 bases. This CDR3 is 14 amino acids long. CDR1 KGHSH and CDR2 LQKENI come from the germline V gene. The V segment lost 0 bases and the J segment 6 bases; nucleotides outside the gene matches: 3. CDR3 DNA sequence: TGTGCCAGCTCACCACCTTCAGCGGGAGGCGAGCAGTACTTC. It specifies CASSPPSAGGEQYF.

V usage is TRBV28 and J usage is TRBJ1-6, with 9 nucleotides matching TRBD1. Per the germline V gene, CDR1 is MDHEN and CDR2 is SYDVKM. The trim removed 4 bases at V and 7 bases at J, leaving 8 bases unmatched. This CDR3 has 16 residues. In nucleotides, the CDR3 is TGTGCCAGCAGTTCTCCGGGACAGGGACGCAATTCACCCCTCCACTTT. Its protein is CASSSPGQGRNSPLHF. Drawing the rest from reference TRBV28 and TRBJ1-6, the complete variable domain is DVKVTQSSRYLVKRTGEKVFLECVQDMDHENMFWYRQDPGLGLRLIYFSYDVKMKEKGDIPEGYSVSREKKERFSLILESASTNQTSMYLCASSSPGQGRNSPLHFGNGTRLTVT.

This rearrangement joins TRBV30 to TRBJ2-7, with a possible D match to TRBD1 (7 bases). Germline V gives CDR1 GTSNPN, CDR2 SVGIG (reference sequence). V lost 8 bases and J 0 bases, leaving 11 bases between the germline ends. The CDR3 runs to 12 residues. CDR3 DNA: TGTGCCGGGGGGACAGTCTCCTACGAGCAGTACTTC. Its translation: CAGGTVSYEQYF.

This clone was seen only once. V and J are TRBV10-3 and TRBJ1-6, with D tentatively TRBD1 (5 bases). The CDR3 is 14 residues long. From germline, CDR1 is ENHRY and CDR2 SYGVKD. V gave up 7 bases and J gave up 5 bases, with 12 bases separating them. CDR3 residues: CAIKDSQNNSPLHF. Written as DNA, the CDR3 is TGTGCCATCAAAGACAGCCAAAATAATTCACCCCTCCACTTT.

The chain uses TRBV11-3 and TRBJ2-3, with 7 bases that match TRBD2. In germline, CDR1 is SGHNT, CDR2 YENEEA. CDR3 size: 13 residues. The ends lost 3 bases at V and 5 bases at J; junction bases unmatched: 2. DNA of the CDR3: TGTGCCAGCAGCTTGGGGGGGGAAGATACGCAGTATTTT. This sequence encodes CASSLGGEDTQYF.

This clone appeared a single time. This rearrangement joins TRBV15 to TRBJ2-7, with D possibly being TRBD2 (7 bases). Looked up from germline, CDR1 is LNHNV and CDR2 is YYDKDF (reference sequence). The CDR3 is 18 residues long. V lost 1 base, J lost 0 bases, and 19 bases lay in between. The DNA of the CDR3 is TGTGCCACCAGCAGAGGTCTGGGGGCGGGAGCGTCCTCCTACGAGCAGTACTTC. Protein: CATSRGLGAGASSYEQYF. Using reference TRBV15 and TRBJ2-7 for the parts outside the CDR3, the full variable domain is DAMVIQNPRYQVTQFGKPVTLSCSQTLNHNVMYWYQQKSSQAPKLLFHYYDKDFNNEADTPDNFQSRRPNTSFCFLDIRSPGLGDTAMYLCATSRGLGAGASSYEQYFGPGTRLTVT.

Written as DNA, the CDR3 is TGTGCCAGCAGCTTGGTACGAGGGGGCTATGGCTACACCTTC. This encodes CASSLVRGGYGYTF. The chain carries TRBV5-4 and TRBJ1-2; D is perhaps TRBD1 (6 bases). The CDR3 extends over 14 amino acids. The germline V gene encodes CDR1 SGHNT and CDR2 YYREEE (reference sequence). V was cut by 0 bases and J by 4 bases, with 10 bases left in between.

The chain has TRBV23-1 and TRBJ2-2; tentative D call: TRBD2 (5 bases). TRBV23-1 is sorted into the ORF group, with uncertain function. V lost 0 bases, J lost 3 bases, and 8 bases lay in between. This CDR3 comprises 15 residues. Written as DNA, the CDR3 is TGCGCCAGCAGTCAATCGGCCGGGGACACCGGGGAGCTGTTTTTT. This translates into CASSQSAGDTGELFF.

J is TRBJ1-6 and V is TRBV27; 11 bases fit TRBD1. V lost 1 base and J lost 8; bases outside the gene matches: 7. Germline V gene sequence: CDR1 MNHEY, CDR2 SMNVEV (reference sequence). This CDR3 has 17 amino acids. In DNA form, the CDR3 reads TGTGCCAGCAGTTTATATGGGACAGGGGGATTTGATTCACCCCTCCACTTT. It translates to CASSLYGTGGFDSPLHF.

The chain carries TRBV28 and TRBJ1-6, with TRBD1 matching 9 bases. CDR1 and CDR2 (germline): MDHEN, SYDVKM. V was pared by 5 bases and J by 7 bases, with 6 bases of the junction left unmatched. The CDR3 spans 15 residues. Written as DNA, the CDR3 is TGTGCCAGCAGTCCGCAGACAGGGGGGAATTCACCCCTCCACTTT. The encoded protein is CASSPQTGGNSPLHF.

The rearrangement uses TRBV29-1 and TRBJ1-4, with a weak D call TRBD1 (5 bases). CDR3 length: 15 amino acids. Germline CDR1 SQVTM, CDR2 ANQGSEA. With 5 bases removed from V and 4 bases from J, the gap between germline ends came to 17 bases. The CDR3: CSVQSQASVNEKLFF. CDR3 nucleotides: TGCAGCGTTCAATCACAGGCCTCGGTTAATGAAAAACTGTTTTTT.

V usage is TRBV5-6 and J usage is TRBJ1-2; D call uncertain. The CDR3 is 15 residues long. Trimming took off 3 bases at V and 6 bases at J, with 18 bases between the two ends. Germline lookup yields CDR1 SGHDT and CDR2 YYEEEE. In nucleotides, the CDR3 is TGTGCCAGCAGCTCACCTCCTCGGTTAATCCATGGCTACACCTTC. Translated, it gives CASSSPPRLIHGYTF.

The chain links TRBV24-1 to TRBJ2-1; TRBD2 agrees at 10 bases. Germline CDR1 and CDR2: KGHDR and SFDVKD. This CDR3 has 16 residues. After removal of 2 bases from V and 3 bases from J, the junction contained 3 bases not matched to a gene. The CDR3 sequence is CATSDSSGRGYNEQFF. CDR3 nucleotide sequence: TGTGCCACCAGTGATTCCAGCGGGAGGGGCTACAATGAGCAGTTCTTC.

This clone appeared a few times. The chain couples TRBV5-5 to TRBJ1-2; the D is unclear. The germline V and J ends were trimmed by 0 bases and 1 base, with 4 bases remaining between them. The CDR3 length is 13 residues. In germline, CDR1 is SGHKS, CDR2 YYEKEE (reference sequence). For the CDR3, the DNA is TGTGCCAGCAGCTTGGGCAGTAACTATGGCTACACCTTC. The encoded protein is CASSLGSNYGYTF.

The chain recombines TRBV11-2 with TRBJ2-7; 7 nucleotides line up with TRBD2. This CDR3 contains 15 residues. V trimming: 3 bases; J trimming: 7 bases; junction bases outside the gene matches: 12. CDR1 SGHAT and CDR2 FQNNGV come from the germline V gene. In DNA, the CDR3 is TGTGCCAGCAGCTTCACGGGACTACCCGGGGGAGAGCAGTACTTC. It translates to CASSFTGLPGGEQYF.

CDR3 protein: CASSQGGSTDTQYF. In DNA, the CDR3 is TGTGCCAGCAGCCAAGGCGGGAGCACAGATACGCAGTATTTT. The J gene is TRBJ2-3, the V gene TRBV4-2, with D tentatively TRBD2 (5 bases). The germline V gene encodes CDR1 LGHNA and CDR2 YNFKEQ. Trimming took 1 base from V and 0 from J, leaving 5 bases between them. The CDR3 runs 14 residues.

The CDR3 DNA is TGTGCCACCAGCCAAGGGGGCGAACTTGCCTACGAGCAGTACTTC. Protein: CATSQGGELAYEQYF. The chain combines TRBV15 with TRBJ2-7, with 7 bases lining up with TRBD1. CDR3 length: 15 residues. CDR1 and CDR2 from the germline V gene are LNHNV and YYDKDF (reference sequence). V lost 5 bases and J lost 2; bases outside the gene matches: 9.

This sequence joins TRBV28 and TRBJ2-1, with D unclear. The germline V gene encodes CDR1 MDHEN and CDR2 SYDVKM. CDR3 length: 16 amino acids. V shed 5 bases and J shed 0 bases, with 14 bases lying between them. This CDR3 is CASSPTTPSSYNEQFF. The CDR3 nucleotides are TGTGCCAGCAGTCCGACGACACCAAGCTCCTACAATGAGCAGTTCTTC. Full variable domain (rest looked up from reference TRBV28 and TRBJ2-1): DVKVTQSSRYLVKRTGEKVFLECVQDMDHENMFWYRQDPGLGLRLIYFSYDVKMKEKGDIPEGYSVSREKKERFSLILESASTNQTSMYLCASSPTTPSSYNEQFFGPGTRLTVL.

This rearrangement joins TRBV6-5 to TRBJ2-7, with 10 bases aligning to TRBD1. The CDR3 spans 14 residues. Trimming removed 5 bases from V and 6 bases from J; junction bases left unmatched: 7. The germline V gene has CDR1 MNHEY and CDR2 SVGAGI. CDR3 in amino acids: CASSKTGGVGEQYF. The CDR3 DNA reads TGTGCCAGCAGTAAGACAGGGGGCGTCGGCGAGCAGTACTTC.

This clone was seen just once. The chain combines TRBV18 with TRBJ1-5; 9 nucleotides line up with TRBD1. The CDR3 has 14 amino acids. The V gene end was trimmed by 2 bases and the J gene end by 5 bases; junction bases not matched to a gene: 1. Germline V lookup: CDR1 KGHSH, CDR2 LQKENI. Written as DNA, the CDR3 is TGTGCCAGCTCACCAAGACAGGGGGATCAGCCCCAGCATTTT. Translating gives CASSPRQGDQPQHF.